This TCR beta chain appears in the sequencing data of a study of CD8+CD57+ T cells in acquired aplastic anemia. Using genomic DNA as the template, TCR beta VDJ and CDR3 profiling was carried out. TCRdb called the reads again in MiXCR, with one record for every CDR3 protein. This sample carries 400,000 to 600,000 distinct CDR3 sequences, roughly 34% of them seen once, and the ten largest clones take about 0.8%. Individuals selected for sequencing had exhibited CD8+CD57+ cell expansion on flow cytometry. The V gene's germline CDR1 is DFQATT and CDR2 SNEGSKA (reference sequence). J was trimmed by 4 bases and V by 5 bases; bases with no gene match: 11. The CDR3 spans 15 residues.

The chain joins TRBV20-1 to TRBJ2-7, with TRBD2 identical over 10 bases. The sequence came from a human donor with aplastic anemia. Sequencing was performed on sorted CD4+, CD8+, or CD8+CD57+ T cells (not recorded which) from PBMCs. The CDR3 DNA reads as TGCAGTGCTGAGTCGGTTTGGACTAGCGGTTACGAGCAGTACTTC. Translating gives CSAESVWTSGYEQYF.